This T cell receptor (beta chain) appears in the sequencing data of a study of T-cell reconstitution after alpha-beta-depleted transplantation in children. Study observations and caveats: Most T-cell counts and diversity one year after the transplant came from T cells that were newly produced. Reportedly, alpha-beta T cells present about two months post-transplant originated from several hundred expanded clones of graft origin. Day-60 TCRbeta diversity that was high in some patients was derived from surviving recipient T cells and thymic progenitors.

This clonotype was detected many times. Its antigen remains unknown. A TCRbeta library incorporating unique molecular identifiers was prepared. Each CDR3 protein is one row after TCRdb ran MiXCR on the PCR reads. The sample has about 830,000 distinct CDR3 sequences; roughly 16% are singletons. Germline assignment: CDR1 SQVTM and CDR2 ANQGSEA. The germline V and J ends were trimmed by 1 base and 0 bases, with 4 bases remaining between them. This CDR3 contains 12 residues. V gene TRBV29-1 combines with J gene TRBJ2-7; unclear D gene. This TCR was sampled from a male patient younger than 18 who had a stem cell transplant for acute lymphoblastic leukemia, so the T cells may come from the graft donor. The sequencing here drew on PBMCs, mostly from graft donor cells, taken 360 days after TCRalphabeta/CD19-depleted stem cell transplant. CDR3 in DNA: TGCAGCGTTGAAGTAGGCTCCTACGAGCAGTACTTC. It is translated as CSVEVGSYEQYF.